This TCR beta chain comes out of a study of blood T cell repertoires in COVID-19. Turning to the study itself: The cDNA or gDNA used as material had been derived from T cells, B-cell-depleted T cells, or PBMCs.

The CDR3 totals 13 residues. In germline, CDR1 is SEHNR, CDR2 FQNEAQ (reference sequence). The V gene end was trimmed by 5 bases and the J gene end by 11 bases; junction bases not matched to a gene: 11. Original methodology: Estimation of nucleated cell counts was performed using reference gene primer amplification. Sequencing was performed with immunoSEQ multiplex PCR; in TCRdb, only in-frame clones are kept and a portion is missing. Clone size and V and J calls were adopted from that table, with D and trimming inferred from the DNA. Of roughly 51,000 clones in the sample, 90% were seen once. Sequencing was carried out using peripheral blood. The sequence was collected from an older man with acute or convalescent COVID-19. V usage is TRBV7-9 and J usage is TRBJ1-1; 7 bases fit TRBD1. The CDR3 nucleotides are TGTGCCAGCAGCCTCGGGACAGAAGGAGGGGCTTTCTTT. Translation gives CASSLGTEGGAFF.